Below, 6 T cell receptor beta chains from the same sample are listed, as sequenced in a study of tumor-infiltrating lymphocytes in primary liver carcinoma. With around 520 ng total RNA as template and a constant-region primer, TCR beta cDNA was made. Three nested multiplex PCR rounds, a slightly modified ARM-PCR, produced the libraries for TCR beta. The first two PCR rounds used TRBV1-TRBV30 forward primers with a C-beta reverse primer, 10 cycles each. Each CDR3 protein is one row after TCRdb ran MiXCR on the multiplex PCR reads. The profile shows more than 75,000 distinct CDR3 sequences, more than 65% of them singletons. Between roughly 20 and 30 mg of unsorted bulk tissue served as the source from which RNA and DNA were co-extracted. Material for sequencing was liver tumor tissue from sampling region 1. Stated subset: tumor region T1, superior pole. The receptor set was obtained from a man between 40 and 49 years old with primary liver carcinoma and hepatitis B virus infection.

On this clonotype: Mismatch with germline at one junction end may stem from a read error. The chain joins TRBV12-3 or TRBV12-4 to TRBJ1-6; no clear D gene. This CDR3 is built from 14 residues. This chain's CDR3 is CASRQQDGDSPLHF. For the CDR3, the DNA is TGTGCCAGCAGACAGCAGGATGGGGATTCACCCCTCCATTTT.

This clonotype was detected ten times or more. The J gene is TRBJ2-7, the V gene TRBV6-2 or TRBV6-3; D might be TRBD1 (6 bases). This CDR3 comprises 15 residues. The germline gives CDR1 MNHEY, CDR2 SVGEGT. V lost 7 bases and J 5 bases, leaving 21 bases between the germline ends. The CDR3: CASIQNLTGTNEQYF. In nucleotides, the CDR3 is TGTGCCAGCATCCAAAACCTTACAGGGACCAACGAGCAGTACTTC.

A remark on this clonotype: A read error may explain this, as a much larger clone is one base away. The V and J genes are TRBV30 and TRBJ2-1; TRBD2 aligns across 8 bases. Germline CDR1 and CDR2: GTSNPN and SVGIG (reference sequence). This CDR3 has 14 amino acids. The chain's CDR3 is CAWSLVAGYNEHFF. CDR3 coding DNA: TGTGCCTGGAGTTTGGTAGCGGGGTACAATGAGCACTTCTTC.

Regarding this clonotype: This sequence may be a read error, since a much larger clone differs from it by one base. This CDR3 fails to terminate in the conserved phenylalanine or tryptophan, so it likely reflects a read error. V is TRBV30 and J is TRBJ1-4; tentatively, D is TRBD1 (6 bases). The CDR3 has 14 amino acids. Germline CDR1 reads GTSNPN; CDR2 reads SVGIG (reference sequence). V was shortened by 4 bases and J by 8 bases, with 17 bases between the two germline ends. The CDR3 spells CAWTTSRGGEKLFL. In DNA form, the CDR3 reads TGTGCCTGGACCACCTCCAGGGGAGGGGAAAAACTGTTTTTG.

In this sample, this clonotype is medium-sized. The gene calls are TRBV6-5 and TRBJ2-1, with TRBD1 as a possible D gene (7 bases). V lost 0 bases to trimming and J lost 7 bases, with 19 bases between them. This CDR3 region has 17 residues. CDR1 and CDR2 (germline): MNHEY, SVGAGI. In nucleotides, the CDR3 is TGTGCCAGCAGTTACTCTTTCGGGGGACAGTCTATGAATGAGCAGTTCTTC. Amino acid sequence: CASSYSFGGQSMNEQFF.

In regard to this clonotype: Its ends do not fully match the called genes, so a read error is possible. CDR3 loop: CASNYAVDSTGGLFF. The CDR3 nucleotides read TGTGCCAGCAATTACGCAGTGGACAGCACCGGGGGGCTGTTTTTT. The chain is built from TRBV6-5 and TRBJ2-2, with D perhaps being TRBD1 or TRBD2 (6 bases each). The CDR3 spans 15 residues. In germline, CDR1 is MNHEY, CDR2 SVGAGI.